This T cell receptor (beta chain) appears in the sequencing data of a study of regulatory T cells in long-lasting Graves disease. About the research overall: Under 3 months of antithyroid drugs had been taken by newly diagnosed Graves' patients.

The germline gives CDR1 SGDLS, CDR2 YYNGEE. Trimming pared 0 bases from V and 2 bases from J, leaving 8 bases between. This CDR3 is 14 amino acids long. This clonotype came up many times. Arm-PCR of CDR3 regions and iRepertoire HTBI primers were the basis on which TCR beta libraries were built. TCRdb called the multiplex PCR reads again in MiXCR, with one record for every CDR3 protein. Counted here are 250,000 to 400,000 distinct CDR3 sequences, 15% to 20% occurring once; the ten biggest clones make up 35% to 45%. Noted time point: newly diagnosed GD, antithyroid drugs for less than 3 months. PBMC-extracted RNA yielded the TCR library. Enrollment of patients was through an endocrinology department in Xi'an, China.

The chain has TRBV9 and TRBJ2-5; D is possibly TRBD1 (6 bases). The sequence came from a female donor with Graves disease. The starting material was peripheral blood mononuclear cells (PBMCs), obtained at new diagnosis, from a patient treated with antithyroid drugs. The CDR3 DNA is TGTGCCAGCAGCGTAGGTAGGGGGCAAGAGACCCAGTACTTC. Amino acid sequence: CASSVGRGQETQYF.